Sequencing of this T cell receptor (beta chain) was carried out in a study of blood T cell repertoires in COVID-19. Study-wide background: Samples representing acute and convalescent COVID-19 were sourced from the United States, Italy and Spain. Sources were T cells, B-cell-depleted T cells, or PBMCs; the material itself was cDNA or gDNA.

Regarding this clone: One end of the junction fails to match germline, which may point to a read error.

In the original processing: From reference gene primer amplification, estimates of nucleated cell counts were derived. Assay used: immunoSEQ multiplex PCR; TCRdb lists only in-frame clones, some missing. The DNA gave D and trimming, while V, J and clone size come from that table. This sample has 55,000 or so clones, with roughly three quarters found just once. Per germline, CDR1 SSHAT and CDR2 FNYEAQ (reference sequence). The CDR3 is made up of 15 amino acids. The sequenced material came from peripheral blood. This clonotype was obtained from a man between 60 and 70 years old with acute or convalescent COVID-19. This chain joins TRBV7-7 and TRBJ2-7, with D possibly TRBD1 on 5 matching bases. CDR3 sequence reads: CASSPDRVLAYEQYF. The CDR3 DNA reads as TGTGCTAGCAGCCCCGACAGAGTTTTAGCCTACGAGCAGTACTTC. The full variable domain, rest sourced from reference TRBV7-7 and TRBJ2-7, is GAGVSQSPRYKVTKRGQDVTLRCDPISSHATLYWYQQALGQGPEFLTYFNYEAQPDKSGLPSDRFSAERPEGSISTLTIQRTEQRDSAMYRCASSPDRVLAYEQYFGPGTRLTVT.